A single sample gave rise to the 5 T cell receptor delta chains below, sequenced in a study of gamma-delta T cells after stem cell transplantation. TCRdb re-called clones from the RT-PCR reads using CATT. Of about 2,000 delta-chain clones listed, roughly 23% are singletons. Sequenced sample: gamma-delta T cells. These receptors were collected from a human donor. It is not recorded whose cells these are; they may come from a transplant donor.

A note on this clone: The likely explanation is a read error, given a far larger clone one base away. This chain connects TRDV2 to TRDJ1; 10 bases line up with TRDD3. CDR1 is GEAIGNYY, CDR2 EKD, per germline. The CDR3 has 19 amino acids. The chain's CDR3 is CACDTVSIRGIRLTDKPIF. The CDR3 coding sequence is TGTGCCTGTGACACCGTATCAATCCGGGGGATACGCTTGACCGATAAACCCATCTTT.

Notes on this clone: The TCRdb protein comes from a much larger clone and disagrees with this DNA's translation at residue 4, likely due to a read error; the protein given here is derived from the DNA. The rearrangement uses TRDV2 and TRDJ1, with unresolved D. The V and J ends lost 5 bases and 0 bases respectively, with 18 bases between them. The CDR3 spans 16 residues. From germline, CDR1 is GEAIGNYY and CDR2 EKD. The DNA of the CDR3 is TGTGCCTGTGGCCCCGTACCTCATGGTGACACCGATAAACTCATCTTT. It is translated as CACGPVPHGDTDKLIF.

This clone was counted only a few times. A much more abundant neighbour one base away suggests this may be a read error. This sequence joins TRDV2 and TRDJ1, with TRDD3 identical over 9 bases. Germline CDR1 GEAIGNYY, CDR2 EKD. V lost 4 bases to trimming and J lost 8 bases; unmatched junction nucleotides: 16. The CDR3 runs 16 residues. CDR3 in amino acids: CACEVLGEAYPAKLIF. DNA for the CDR3: TGTGCCTGTGAGGTACTGGGGGAGGCGTACCCTGCCAAACTCATCTTT.

Regarding this clone: A far larger clone lies a single base away; this is likely a read error. This chain links TRDV1 with TRDJ1; 11 bases agree with TRDD3. Trimming removed 1 base from V and 8 bases from J; junction bases left unmatched: 30. There are 23 residues in the CDR3. From germline, CDR1 is TSWWSYY and CDR2 QGS. CDR3 loop: CALGEPLSEGLLLGDKAPKKLIF. Written as DNA, the CDR3 is TGTGCTCTTGGGGAACCACTTTCCGAGGGATTGCTACTGGGGGATAAAGCTCCGAAGAAACTCATCTTT.

Comments on this clone: A far bigger clonotype differs at one base, so this is likely a read error. Other nucleotide sequences in the sample specify the same CDR3. The rearrangement uses TRDV2 and TRDJ1; 11 nucleotides match TRDD3. The V gene's germline CDR1 is GEAIGNYY and CDR2 EKD. CDR3 length: 16 residues. CDR3 residues: CACDTVGGGYAGKLIF. CDR3 DNA sequence: TGTGCCTGCGACACCGTCGGTGGGGGATACGCGGGTAAACTCATCTTT.